These 7 T cell receptor beta chains were sequenced from one sample in a study of T-cell reconstitution after alpha-beta-depleted transplantation in children. Unique molecular identifiers were used to barcode this TCRbeta library. TCRdb reprocessed the PCR reads with MiXCR, giving one entry per CDR3 protein. Of 600,000 to 700,000 distinct CDR3 sequences detected, around 14% appear once; the ten largest clones hold roughly 0.84%. Material: PBMCs, obtained before TCRalphabeta/CD19-depleted stem cell transplant. The receptors stem from a girl aged 2 to 10 with congenital amegakaryocytic thrombocytopenia, due to receive a stem cell transplant.

V is TRBV27 and J is TRBJ2-2, with 13 bases aligning to TRBD2. The germline V gene encodes CDR1 MNHEY and CDR2 SMNVEV (reference sequence). The junction had 9 bases not matched to a gene; V was cut back by 6 bases and J by 8 bases. The CDR3 has 16 amino acids. DNA of the CDR3: TGTGCCAGCAGGGAACTAGCGGGAGGGCCGAGAGGGGAGCTGTTTTTT. Residues: CASRELAGGPRGELFF.

This clonotype appeared many times. The V call is TRBV5-1, the J call TRBJ1-2; D is uncertain. The length of the CDR3 is 11 residues. Germline V gene lookup returns CDR1 SGHRS and CDR2 YFSETQ. Trimming cost V 5 bases and J 8 bases, with 10 bases left between them. The CDR3 bases are TGCGCCAGCAGGTTCGCGGACGGCTACACCTTC. This sequence encodes CASRFADGYTF.

This clonotype came up a few times. The rearrangement links TRBV4-1 to TRBJ2-7, with D possibly matching TRBD2 (6 bases). The V and J ends lost 0 bases and 9 bases respectively, with 12 bases between them. This CDR3 is built from 13 residues. Germline V gives CDR1 MGHRA, CDR2 YSYEKL. The CDR3 loop is CASSQESMEGQYF. The CDR3 nucleotides are TGCGCCAGCAGCCAAGAATCCATGGAGGGGCAGTACTTC.

This clonotype was counted a single time. The chain combines TRBV30 with TRBJ2-1, with 10 nucleotides matching TRBD2. The CDR3 length is 15 residues. V shed 5 bases and J 2 bases; nucleotides not matched to a gene: 6. Germline CDR1 and CDR2: GTSNPN and SVGIG (reference sequence). CDR3 loop: CAWLTSGLAYNEQFF. CDR3 DNA: TGTGCCTGGCTGACTAGCGGGCTAGCCTACAATGAGCAGTTCTTC.

This clonotype has a count of ten or more. This chain uses TRBV29-1 with TRBJ2-3; tentatively, D is TRBD1 (6 bases). CDR3 length: 14 residues. In germline, CDR1 is SQVTM, CDR2 ANQGSEA. Trimming shortened V by 7 bases and J by 3 bases, and 17 bases separated the two germline ends. The CDR3 bases are TGCAGCGCCGGACGTGGCAGGGGTACAGATACGCAGTATTTT. This encodes CSAGRGRGTDTQYF.

The V call is TRBV27, the J call TRBJ1-2, with 8 bases lining up with TRBD1. This CDR3 has 16 residues. Looked up from germline, CDR1 is MNHEY and CDR2 is SMNVEV (reference sequence). The V and J ends lost 6 bases and 7 bases, in that order; junction bases with no gene match: 16. DNA of the CDR3: TGTGCCAGCAGCTTTATAGCGGACAGGGAAAGTGGTGGCTACACCTTC. This gives the protein CASSFIADRESGGYTF.

This clonotype was picked up many times. The genes are TRBV7-9 and TRBJ1-2; maybe TRBD1 (5 bases). The germline V gene has CDR1 SEHNR and CDR2 FQNEAQ (reference sequence). There are 14 residues in the CDR3. V lost 0 bases and J lost 4, with 9 bases in between. The CDR3 region is CASSLAQDIYGYTF. In nucleotides, the CDR3 is TGTGCCAGCAGCTTAGCCCAGGACATCTATGGCTACACCTTC.